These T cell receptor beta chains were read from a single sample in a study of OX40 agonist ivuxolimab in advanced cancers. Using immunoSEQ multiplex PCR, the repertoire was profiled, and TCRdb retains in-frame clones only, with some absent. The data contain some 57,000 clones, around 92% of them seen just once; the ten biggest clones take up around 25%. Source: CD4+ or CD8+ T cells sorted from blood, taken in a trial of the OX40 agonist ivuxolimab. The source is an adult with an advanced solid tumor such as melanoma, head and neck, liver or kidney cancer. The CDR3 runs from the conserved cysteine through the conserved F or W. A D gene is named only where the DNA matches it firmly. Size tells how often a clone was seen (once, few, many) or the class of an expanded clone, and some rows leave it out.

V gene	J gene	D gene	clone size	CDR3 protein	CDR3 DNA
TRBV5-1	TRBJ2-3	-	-	CASSFPSASTDTQYF	TGCGCCAGCAGCTTCCCGTCGGCCTCGACAGATACGCAGTATTTT
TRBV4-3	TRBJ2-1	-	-	CASSQLGLGGSSSYNEQFF	TGCGCCAGCAGCCAATTGGGGTTGGGGGGCTCCAGCTCCTACAATGAGCAGTTCTTC
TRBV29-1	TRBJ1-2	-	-	CSVEVGFAKYGYTF	TGCAGCGTTGAAGTCGGTTTCGCGAAGTATGGCTACACCTTC
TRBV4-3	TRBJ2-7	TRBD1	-	CASSQDPGQGVFEQYF	TGCGCCAGCAGCCAAGATCCGGGACAGGGGGTTTTCGAGCAGTACTTC
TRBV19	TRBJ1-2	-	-	CASSIGDGGGYTF	TGTGCCAGTAGTATTGGGGATGGTGGAGGCTACACCTTC
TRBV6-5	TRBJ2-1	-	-	CASSYARGSVNEQFF	TGTGCCAGCAGTTACGCACGGGGCTCGGTCAATGAGCAGTTCTTC
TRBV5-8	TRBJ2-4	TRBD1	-	CASSLTGEITKNIQYF	TGTGCCAGCAGCTTAACAGGGGAAATTACCAAAAACATTCAGTACTTC
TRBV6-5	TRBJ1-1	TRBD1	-	CASSPGQGWITEAFF	TGTGCCAGCAGCCCTGGACAGGGTTGGATCACTGAAGCTTTCTTT
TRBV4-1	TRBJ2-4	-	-	CASSQIFQGLDIQYF	TGCGCCAGCAGCCAAATTTTTCAGGGCTTGGACATTCAGTACTTC
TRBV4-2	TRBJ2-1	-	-	CASSQELGVWNEQFF	TGTGCCAGCAGCCAAGAGTTAGGGGTTTGGAATGAGCAGTTCTTC
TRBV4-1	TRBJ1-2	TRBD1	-	CASSQEGTGRGYTF	TGCGCCAGCAGCCAAGAAGGGACAGGGAGAGGCTACACCTTC
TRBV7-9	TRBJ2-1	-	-	CASSNLEGGTYNEQFF	TGTGCCAGCAGCAATCTAGAAGGGGGAACTTACAATGAGCAGTTCTTC
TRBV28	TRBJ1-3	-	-	CASGVIGNTIYF	TGTGCCAGCGGGGTTATTGGAAACACCATATATTTT
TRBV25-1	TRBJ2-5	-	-	CASSVGETQYF	TGTGCCAGCAGTGTAGGGGAGACCCAGTACTTC
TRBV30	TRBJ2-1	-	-	CAWSDNRAWQFF	TGTGCCTGGAGTGACAACAGGGCTTGGCAGTTCTTC
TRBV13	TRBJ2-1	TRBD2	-	CASSLVSRLAGGPSSYNEQFF	TGTGCCAGCAGCTTAGTATCCCGACTAGCGGGAGGCCCTAGCTCCTACAATGAGCAGTTCTTC
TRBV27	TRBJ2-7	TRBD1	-	CASSLFAGGYEQYF	TGTGCCAGCAGTTTATTCGCAGGGGGCTACGAGCAGTACTTC
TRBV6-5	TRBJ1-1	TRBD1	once	CASSYPPGQGNTEAFF	TGTGCCAGCAGTTACCCTCCGGGACAGGGAAACACTGAAGCTTTCTTT
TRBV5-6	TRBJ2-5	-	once	CASSFDETQYF	TGTGCCAGCAGCTTTGACGAGACCCAGTACTTC
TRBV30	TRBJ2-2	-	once	CAWNPGQTGELFF	TGTGCCTGGAATCCAGGGCAAACCGGGGAGCTGTTTTTT
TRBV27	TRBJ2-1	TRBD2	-	CASSLIASGGGSSYNEQFF	TGTGCCAGCAGTTTAATCGCTAGCGGGGGGGGTAGCTCCTACAATGAGCAGTTCTTC
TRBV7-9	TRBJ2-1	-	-	CASTVDGDSYNEQFF	TGTGCCAGCACCGTCGACGGAGACTCCTACAATGAGCAGTTCTTC
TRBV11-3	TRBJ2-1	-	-	CASGSLSGEQFF	TGTGCCAGCGGGAGCTTATCTGGGGAGCAGTTCTTC
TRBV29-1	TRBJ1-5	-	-	CSVWVPGRPQHF	TGCAGCGTTTGGGTTCCCGGTCGTCCCCAGCATTTT
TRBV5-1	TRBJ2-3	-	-	CASVGQRADTQYF	TGCGCCAGCGTTGGACAGAGAGCAGATACGCAGTATTTT
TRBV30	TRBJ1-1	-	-	CAWLQGTNTEAFF	TGTGCCTGGTTACAGGGAACGAACACTGAAGCTTTCTTT
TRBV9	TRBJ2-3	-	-	CASGWDGSTDTQYF	TGTGCCAGCGGGTGGGACGGCAGCACAGATACGCAGTATTTT
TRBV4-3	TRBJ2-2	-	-	CASSQVRGSGNTGELFF	TGCGCCAGCAGCCAGGTGCGGGGTTCCGGTAACACCGGGGAGCTGTTTTTT
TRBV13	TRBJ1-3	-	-	CASTPGYSGNTIYF	TGTGCCAGCACTCCTGGATACTCTGGAAACACCATATATTTT
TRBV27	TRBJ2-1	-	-	CASSLGQALINEQFF	TGTGCCAGCAGTTTAGGCCAAGCACTAATCAATGAGCAGTTCTTC
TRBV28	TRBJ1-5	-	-	CASSLLGLTNQPQHF	TGTGCCAGCAGTTTGTTAGGGTTAACCAATCAGCCCCAGCATTTT
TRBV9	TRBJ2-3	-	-	CASSVGISDTQYF	TGTGCCAGCAGCGTAGGAATCTCAGATACGCAGTATTTT
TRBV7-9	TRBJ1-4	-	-	CASSPLEGGANEKLFF	TGTGCCAGCAGCCCCCTTGAGGGAGGGGCTAATGAAAAACTGTTTTTT
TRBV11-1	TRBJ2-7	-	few	CASSSTDYEQYF	TGTGCCAGCAGCTCGACAGACTACGAGCAGTACTTC
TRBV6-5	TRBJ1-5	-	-	CASSARDFQPQHF	TGTGCCAGCAGTGCCAGGGATTTTCAGCCCCAGCATTTT
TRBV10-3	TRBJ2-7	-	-	CAISEVHEQYF	TGTGCCATCAGTGAGGTCCACGAGCAGTACTTC
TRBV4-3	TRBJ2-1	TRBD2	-	CASSQEGVAGSSYNEQFF	TGCGCCAGCAGCCAAGAGGGAGTAGCGGGGAGCTCCTACAATGAGCAGTTCTTC
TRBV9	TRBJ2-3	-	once	CASSSITDTQYF	TGTGCCAGCAGCTCAATCACAGATACGCAGTATTTT
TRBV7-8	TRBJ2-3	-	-	CASRGPSSNTQYF	TGTGCCAGCAGGGGCCCCTCGTCGAATACGCAGTATTTT
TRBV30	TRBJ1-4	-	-	CAWSDSLFEKLFF	TGTGCCTGGAGTGACAGCCTTTTTGAAAAACTGTTTTTT
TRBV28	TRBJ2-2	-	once	CASSPYPRQENTGELFF	TGTGCCAGCAGTCCTTACCCAAGACAGGAGAACACCGGGGAGCTGTTTTTT
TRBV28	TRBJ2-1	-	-	CASNPRTANSYNEQFF	TGTGCCAGCAACCCAAGGACAGCCAACTCCTACAATGAGCAGTTCTTC
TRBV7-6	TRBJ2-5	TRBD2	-	CASSLSRAGVETQYF	TGTGCCAGCAGCTTAAGTCGAGCGGGGGTCGAGACCCAGTACTTC
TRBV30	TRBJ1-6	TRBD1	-	CASEIMGQPGPNSPLHF	TGTGCCTCCGAAATAATGGGACAGCCGGGGCCAAATTCACCCCTCCACTTT
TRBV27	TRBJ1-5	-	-	CASSLIIEQPQHF	TGTGCCAGCAGTTTAATCATCGAACAGCCCCAGCATTTT
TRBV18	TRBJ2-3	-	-	CASSPRTSDRTDTQYF	TGTGCCAGCTCACCACGAACGTCAGATCGCACAGATACGCAGTATTTT
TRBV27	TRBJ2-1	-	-	CASSSSSYNEQFF	TGTGCCAGCAGTTCAAGCTCCTACAATGAGCAGTTCTTC
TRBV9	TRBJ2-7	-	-	CASSAAGTSYEQYF	TGTGCCAGCAGCGCTGCCGGGACATCCTACGAGCAGTACTTC
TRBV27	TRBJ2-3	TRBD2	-	CASSTLRGRVTDTQYF	TGTGCCAGCAGTACCCTCCGCGGGAGAGTTACAGATACGCAGTATTTT
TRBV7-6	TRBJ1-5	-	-	CASSLNGMDPQHF	TGTGCCAGCAGCTTAAACGGGATGGACCCCCAGCATTTT
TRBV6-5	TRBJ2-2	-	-	CASHGGAGWTGELFF	TGTGCCAGCCATGGGGGTGCGGGATGGACCGGGGAGCTGTTTTTT
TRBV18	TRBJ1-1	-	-	CASSQEAYTEAFF	TGTGCCAGCTCGCAGGAGGCTTACACTGAAGCTTTCTTT
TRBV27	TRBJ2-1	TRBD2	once	CASSFSLAGVAYNEQFF	TGTGCCAGCAGTTTTTCACTAGCGGGAGTAGCTTACAATGAGCAGTTCTTC
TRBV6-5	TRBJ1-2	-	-	CASSCGQRNYGYAF	TGTGCCAGCAGTTGCGGACAGAGGAACTATGGCTACGCCTTC